What follows is one T cell receptor (beta chain) and its context. These data belong to a study of resident and recirculating memory T cells in vitiligo. Some clones are missing from TCRdb's copy, which holds only in-frame ones; the method was immunoSEQ multiplex PCR. The sample carries tens of thousands of clones, roughly 94% recorded once. No patient showed confetti depigmentation, a clinical sign of active disease. Looked up from germline, CDR1 is SGDLS and CDR2 is YYNGEE. The CDR3 consists of 13 residues. Trimming removed 4 bases from V and 8 bases from J, with 15 bases in between. The TCR was taken from a male donor with vitiligo. The chain couples TRBV9 to TRBJ1-2, with a possible D match to TRBD1 (6 bases). Sequenced material: blood. The CDR3 loop reads CASSRGGSGGYTF. The CDR3 nucleotides are TGTGCCAGCAGCAGGGGGGGGAGCGGGGGCTACACCTTC.